This T cell receptor beta chain was observed in a study of OX40 agonist ivuxolimab in advanced cancers. The germline V gene has CDR1 ENHRY and CDR2 SYGVKD. The CDR3 loop spans 13 amino acids. Autoimmune disease history or systemic immunosuppression barred patients. Generated by immunoSEQ multiplex PCR, the TCRdb table keeps only in-frame clones and is missing some. The repertoire holds tens of thousands of clones, around 86% seen once, with about 0.32% in the top ten. General study results and limits: The mean number of expanded clones was higher in CD8+ T cells than in CD4+. At 0.1 to 3.0 mg/kg, CD4+ and CD8+ blood T cells expanded clonally by week 6.

As for this clone: What it binds is not known. The junction departs from germline at one end; a sequencing error may be responsible. Other DNA sequences within the sample encode an identical CDR3.

Sequencing was performed on CD4+ or CD8+ T cells sorted from blood, taken in a trial of the OX40 agonist ivuxolimab. The source is an adult with an advanced solid tumor such as melanoma, head and neck, liver or kidney cancer. The V gene is TRBV10-3, the J gene TRBJ1-2, with 10 bases matching TRBD1. Here the CDR3 reads CASRQGAGGGYTF. CDR3 nucleotide sequence: TGTGCCAGCCGACAGGGGGCGGGTGGTGGCTACACCTTT.